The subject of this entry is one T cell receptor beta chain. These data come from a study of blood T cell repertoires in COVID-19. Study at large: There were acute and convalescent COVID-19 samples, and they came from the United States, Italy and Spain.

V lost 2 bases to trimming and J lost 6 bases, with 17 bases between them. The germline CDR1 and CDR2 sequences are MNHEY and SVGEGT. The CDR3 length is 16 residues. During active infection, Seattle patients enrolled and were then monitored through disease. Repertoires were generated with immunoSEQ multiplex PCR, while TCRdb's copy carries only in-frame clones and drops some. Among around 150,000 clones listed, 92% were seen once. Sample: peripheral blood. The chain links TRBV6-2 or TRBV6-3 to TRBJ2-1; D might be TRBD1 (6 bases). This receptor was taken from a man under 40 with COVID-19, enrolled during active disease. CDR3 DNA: TGTGCCAGCAGTTACCTGGACAGTGACTTGGGCAATGAGCAGTTCTTC. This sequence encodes CASSYLDSDLGNEQFF.